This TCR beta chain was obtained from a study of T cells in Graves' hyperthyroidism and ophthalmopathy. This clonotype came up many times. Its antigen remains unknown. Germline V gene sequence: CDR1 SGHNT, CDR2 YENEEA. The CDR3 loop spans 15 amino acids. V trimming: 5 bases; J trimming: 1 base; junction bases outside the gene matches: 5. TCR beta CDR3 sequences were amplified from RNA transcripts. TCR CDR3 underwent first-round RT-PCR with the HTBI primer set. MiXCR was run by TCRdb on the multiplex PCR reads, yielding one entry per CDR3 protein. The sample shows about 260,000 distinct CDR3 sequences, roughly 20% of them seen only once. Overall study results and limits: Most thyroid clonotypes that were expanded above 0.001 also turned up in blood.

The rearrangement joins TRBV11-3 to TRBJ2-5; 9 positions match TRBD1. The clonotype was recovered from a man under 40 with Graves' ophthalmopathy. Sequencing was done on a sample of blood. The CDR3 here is CASSPGTGSQETQYF. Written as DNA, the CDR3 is TGTGCCAGCAGCCCTGGGACAGGGAGCCAAGAGACCCAGTACTTC. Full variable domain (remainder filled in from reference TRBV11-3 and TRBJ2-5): EAGVVQSPRYKIIEKKQPVAFWCNPISGHNTLYWYLQNLGQGPELLIRYENEEAVDDSQLPKDRFSAERLKGVDSTLKIQPAELGDSAVYLCASSPGTGSQETQYFGPGTRLLVL.